Shown below are 19 T cell receptor beta chains from a single sample sequenced in a study of blood T cell repertoires in COVID-19. Profiling relied on immunoSEQ multiplex PCR, and the TCRdb table lists in-frame clones only, not all of them. The data show about 200,000 clones, approximately 85% seen once. Sequencing was done on a sample of PBMCs or T cells enriched from blood (not recorded which). The receptors derive from a man in his forties with acute COVID-19.

This chain connects TRBV7-9 to TRBJ2-7; TRBD1 aligns across 7 bases. Germline CDR1 reads SEHNR; CDR2 reads FQNEAQ (reference sequence). The trim removed 4 bases at V and 9 bases at J, leaving 6 bases unmatched. The CDR3 consists of 12 residues. In DNA, the CDR3 is TGTGCCAGCAGCTCCGGGACAGCTGGGCAGTACTTC. Translating gives CASSSGTAGQYF.

This chain joins TRBV11-2 and TRBJ2-3; TRBD2 is a possible D gene (5 bases). The CDR3 runs to 15 residues. Germline V gene lookup returns CDR1 SGHAT and CDR2 FQNNGV. V lost 0 bases to trimming and J lost 0 bases, with 7 bases between them. The CDR3 is CASSLERVSTDTQYF. The CDR3 region has the DNA TGTGCCAGCAGCTTAGAGCGGGTGAGCACAGATACGCAGTATTTT.

The rearrangement uses TRBV28 and TRBJ2-5, with D perhaps matching TRBD2 (6 bases). CDR1 is MDHEN, CDR2 SYDVKM, per germline. V shed 8 bases and J shed 5 bases, with 15 bases lying between them. This CDR3 spans 13 amino acids. The DNA for the CDR3 is TGTGCCAGCGGGCTCGCGGGGCGTGAGACCCAGTACTTC. Translated, it gives CASGLAGRETQYF.

The rearrangement joins TRBV24-1 to TRBJ2-1, with 9 nucleotides matching TRBD1. Unmatched junction bases numbered 4, after V lost 7 bases and J lost 4 bases. Germline CDR1 and CDR2: KGHDR and SFDVKD. CDR3 size: 14 residues. In DNA form, the CDR3 reads TGTGCCACCAGGAAGGGACAGGGATACAATGAGCAGTTCTTC. Its protein is CATRKGQGYNEQFF.

V gene TRBV28 combines with J gene TRBJ2-7, with TRBD1 identical over 7 bases. The CDR3 sequence is 15 residues long. Germline assignment: CDR1 MDHEN and CDR2 SYDVKM. V gave up 7 bases and J gave up 6 bases; unmatched junction bases: 15. The CDR3 coding sequence is TGTGCCAGCACCTGCACGGACAGGTACGGATGCGAGCAGTACTTC. This sequence encodes CASTCTDRYGCEQYF.

The chain links TRBV20-1 to TRBJ1-5; the D gene is possibly TRBD1 (6 bases). The germline V gene encodes CDR1 DFQATT and CDR2 SNEGSKA (reference sequence). The CDR3 is 15 residues long. Trimming stripped 3 bases from V and 3 bases from J, with 15 bases between. The CDR3 loop reads CSASYGDRYNQPQHF. For the CDR3, the DNA is TGCAGTGCTAGTTATGGCGACAGGTACAATCAGCCCCAGCATTTT.

The J gene is TRBJ2-7, the V gene TRBV5-8; TRBD2 matches 8 bases. The CDR3 loop spans 15 amino acids. Germline V gives CDR1 SGHTS, CDR2 YDEGEE. V shed 5 bases, J shed 4 bases, and the junction held 11 bases outside the gene matches. CDR3 coding DNA: TGTGCCAGCAGTACCACCGGGACTAGTAAATACGAGCAGTACTTC. This sequence encodes CASSTTGTSKYEQYF.

This clone was recorded once. The CDR3 is CASSSGGGFGYTF. The CDR3, as DNA: TGTGCCAGCAGCTCAGGAGGTGGGTTCGGCTACACCTTC. This chain joins TRBV6-2 or TRBV6-3 and TRBJ1-2, with no clear D. Germline V gene sequence: CDR1 MNHEY, CDR2 SVGEGT. Trimming removed 6 bases from V and 8 bases from J, with 16 bases in between. The CDR3 extends over 13 amino acids.

For the CDR3, the DNA is TGTGCCAGCAGTGAACCGGTCTTCAATGAGCAGTTCTTC. Its translation: CASSEPVFNEQFF. J is TRBJ2-1 and V is TRBV6-1, with D unresolved. CDR1 and CDR2 from the germline V gene are MNHNS and SASEGT. The ends were cut back, 2 bases at V and 6 bases at J, with 8 bases in the middle. The CDR3 totals 13 residues.

In DNA form, the CDR3 reads TGTGCCAGTAAAATTCAGGGCAATCAGCCCCAGCATTTT. Protein product: CASKIQGNQPQHF. The J gene is TRBJ1-5, the V gene TRBV19; unclear D gene. The CDR3 runs 13 residues. Germline V gene lookup returns CDR1 LNHDA and CDR2 SQIVND (reference sequence). The V gene lost 7 bases and the J gene lost 2 bases, with 9 bases spanning the gap.

This clone was seen a single time. V usage is TRBV7-9 and J usage is TRBJ1-5; D possibly corresponds to TRBD1 (5 bases). V lost 3 bases to trimming and J lost 9 bases, with 12 bases between them. CDR3 size: 13 residues. Germline V lookup: CDR1 SEHNR, CDR2 FQNEAQ (reference sequence). CDR3 DNA sequence: TGTGCCAGCAGCTTGTCAGGGCGGACGCCCCAGCATTTT. Translating it yields CASSLSGRTPQHF.

The chain employs TRBV7-3 and TRBJ2-3; 14 nucleotides line up with TRBD2. Looked up from germline, CDR1 is SGHTA and CDR2 is FQGTGA. The V gene end was trimmed by 1 base and the J gene end by 5 bases; junction bases not matched to a gene: 8. CDR3 size: 18 residues. The CDR3 DNA reads TGTGCCAGCAGCTTAATTGGACTAGCGGGAGGTGGAGGAGATACGCAGTATTTT. Translated: CASSLIGLAGGGGDTQYF.

The CDR3 is CASSWTGRETQYF. CDR3 coding DNA: TGTGCCAGCAGTTGGACAGGGAGAGAGACCCAGTACTTC. The chain is built from TRBV12-3 or TRBV12-4 and TRBJ2-5, with TRBD1 matching 8 bases. V shed 4 bases, J shed 4 bases, and the junction held 2 bases outside the gene matches. The CDR3 consists of 13 residues.

The chain combines TRBV11-2 with TRBJ2-3, with 10 bases identical to TRBD2. The CDR3 has 16 amino acids. V lost 2 bases and J lost 6; bases outside the gene matches: 8. CDR1 and CDR2 (germline): SGHAT, FQNNGV. Here the CDR3 reads CASSLLAGVPPDTQYF. In DNA, the CDR3 is TGTGCCAGCAGCTTACTAGCGGGAGTACCCCCTGATACGCAGTATTTT.

V and J are TRBV30 and TRBJ2-7; D possibly corresponds to TRBD1 (6 bases). CDR1 GTSNPN and CDR2 SVGIG come from the germline V gene (reference sequence). V lost 0 bases to trimming and J lost 6 bases, with 12 bases between them. This CDR3 spans 13 amino acids. CDR3 protein: CAWSVQQGREQYF. The CDR3, as DNA: TGTGCCTGGAGTGTACAACAGGGACGCGAGCAGTACTTC. Based on the CDR3 plus reference TRBV30 and TRBJ2-7, the full variable domain is SQTIHQWPATLVQPVGSPLSLECTVEGTSNPNLYWYRQAAGRGLQLLFYSVGIGQISSEVPQNLSASRPQDRQFILSSKKLLLSDSGFYLCAWSVQQGREQYFGPGTRLTVT.

The chain uses TRBV5-1 and TRBJ2-2, with D possibly being TRBD2 (5 bases). Per the germline V gene, CDR1 is SGHRS and CDR2 is YFSETQ. The CDR3 spans 14 residues. V was cut by 4 bases and J by 6 bases, with 13 bases left in between. As DNA, the CDR3 is TGCGCCAGCAGCCCGAACTATAGCGCCGGGGAGCTGTTTTTT. Its translation: CASSPNYSAGELFF.

The chain is built from TRBV4-2 and TRBJ2-7; D is undetermined. Trimming cost V 6 bases and J 6 bases, with 18 bases left between them. The CDR3 extends over 14 amino acids. Germline values: CDR1 LGHNA, CDR2 YNFKEQ. This CDR3 reads CASRANSVTGEQYF. The CDR3 DNA is TGTGCCAGCAGGGCGAACTCTGTGACGGGCGAGCAGTACTTC.

The chain combines TRBV7-2 with TRBJ1-1, with 8 bases fitting TRBD1. The CDR3 length is 13 residues. Germline CDR1 SGHTA, CDR2 FQGNSA. V was pared by 2 bases and J by 5 bases, with 1 base of the junction left unmatched. The CDR3 is CASSLQGATEAFF. For the CDR3, the DNA is TGTGCCAGCAGCTTACAGGGGGCGACTGAAGCTTTCTTT.

The gene calls are TRBV4-1 and TRBJ2-7; D gene ambiguous. In germline, CDR1 is MGHRA, CDR2 YSYEKL. This CDR3 comprises 13 residues. The V and J ends lost 4 bases and 3 bases respectively, with 10 bases between them. The CDR3 reads CASSPGVRYEQYF. The CDR3 DNA reads as TGCGCCAGCAGCCCTGGAGTTCGCTACGAGCAGTACTTC.